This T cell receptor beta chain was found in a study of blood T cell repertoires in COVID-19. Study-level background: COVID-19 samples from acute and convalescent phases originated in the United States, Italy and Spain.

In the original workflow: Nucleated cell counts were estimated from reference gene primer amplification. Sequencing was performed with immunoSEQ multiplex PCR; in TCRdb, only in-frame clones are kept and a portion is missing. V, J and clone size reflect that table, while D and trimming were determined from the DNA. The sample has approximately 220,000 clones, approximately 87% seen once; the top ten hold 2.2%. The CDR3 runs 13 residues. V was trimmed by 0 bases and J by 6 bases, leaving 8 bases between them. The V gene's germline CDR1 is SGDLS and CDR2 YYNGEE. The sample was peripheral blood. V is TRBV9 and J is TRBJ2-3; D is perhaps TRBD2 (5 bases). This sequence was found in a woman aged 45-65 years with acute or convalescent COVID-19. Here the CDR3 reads CASSVVGEDTQYF. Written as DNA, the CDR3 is TGTGCCAGCAGCGTAGTTGGGGAGGATACGCAGTATTTT.